These 31 T cell receptor beta chains were all obtained from the same sample, sequenced in a study of blood T cell repertoires in COVID-19. Sequenced by immunoSEQ multiplex PCR; TCRdb stores in-frame clones only, minus some. Here the sample spans some 250,000 clones, approximately 89% being singletons. The sequenced material came from PBMCs or T cells enriched from blood (not recorded which). The receptor set was obtained from a woman aged 25-40 years with acute COVID-19.

The CDR3 spells CASRAGTVPPNTEAFF. In DNA, the CDR3 is TGTGCCAGCAGGGCCGGGACTGTCCCTCCGAACACTGAAGCTTTCTTT. V gene TRBV2 combines with J gene TRBJ1-1; a possible D gene is TRBD1 (5 bases). CDR1 is SNHLY and CDR2 is FYNNEI in the germline V gene. The CDR3 consists of 16 residues. Trimming removed 6 bases at V and 1 base at J, with 18 bases between. The full variable domain, with the rest looked up from reference TRBV2 and TRBJ1-1, is EPEVTQTPSHQVTQMGQEVILRCVPISNHLYFYWYRQILGQKVEFLVSFYNNEISEKSEIFDDQFSVERPDGSNFTLKIRSTKLEDSAMYFCASRAGTVPPNTEAFFGQGTRLTVV.

V and J are TRBV7-6 and TRBJ1-5; TRBD1 matches 8 bases. Trimming took 5 bases from V and 0 from J; bases not matched to a gene: 3. CDR3 length: 15 residues. CDR1 is SGHVS and CDR2 is FNYEAQ in the germline V gene. DNA for the CDR3: TGTGCCAGCAGCCGGACAGGGTCTAGCAATCAGCCCCAGCATTTT. This encodes CASSRTGSSNQPQHF.

The rearrangement joins TRBV28 to TRBJ1-1; D is perhaps TRBD1 (5 bases). The CDR3 loop spans 15 amino acids. The ends were cut back, 5 bases at V and 6 bases at J, with 19 bases in the middle. Germline CDR1 MDHEN, CDR2 SYDVKM. The CDR3 DNA is TGTGCCAGCAGTCATTTATTTGGGGGGAGTGCTGAAGCTTTCTTT. This codes for CASSHLFGGSAEAFF.

The DNA for the CDR3 is TGTGCCAGCAGCTTACCTGGACAGAGTGGACATGGCTACACCTTC. As protein: CASSLPGQSGHGYTF. The chain links TRBV7-2 to TRBJ1-2; D possibly corresponds to TRBD1 (6 bases). CDR1 and CDR2 (germline): SGHTA, FQGNSA. Trimming took 2 bases from V and 6 from J, leaving 16 bases between them. The CDR3 is 15 residues long.

This sequence joins TRBV11-2 and TRBJ1-2; 10 nucleotides agree with TRBD1. Germline loops: CDR1 SGHAT, CDR2 FQNNGV. CDR3 length: 16 amino acids. Trimming cost V 2 bases and J 6 bases; bases outside gene matches: 9. For the CDR3, the DNA is TGTGCCAGCAGCTTATGGGGCCGAGGACAGGGGGATGGCTACACCTTC. Its protein product is CASSLWGRGQGDGYTF.

This chain uses TRBV6-5 with TRBJ1-2; tentative D call: TRBD1 (6 bases). The germline V gene encodes CDR1 MNHEY and CDR2 SVGAGI. V was pared by 5 bases and J by 7 bases, with 20 bases between. The CDR3 is made up of 15 amino acids. In nucleotides, the CDR3 is TGTGCCAGCAGTAACCCGTTCCCGGACAGCTTTGGCTACACCTTC. Amino acid sequence: CASSNPFPDSFGYTF.

The chain couples TRBV21-1 to TRBJ1-5. TRBV21-1 is termed a pseudogene. The CDR3 has 17 amino acids. CDR3 nucleotides: TGTGCCAGCAGCATCGGAAGGGATGAAAAGCGGGAACAGCCCCAGCATTTT. Encoded protein: CASSIGRDEKREQPQHF.

The chain carries TRBV6-2 or TRBV6-3 and TRBJ1-3; D unresolved. Between the trimmed V and J ends, which lost 0 bases and 0 bases, there was a span of 12 bases. The CDR3 totals 17 residues. Germline CDR1 and CDR2: MNHEY and SVGEGT. The CDR3 protein is CASSYSRQTYSGNTIYF. CDR3 sequence (DNA): TGTGCCAGCAGTTACTCGAGGCAGACCTACTCTGGAAACACCATATATTTT.

This CDR3 is CASSQGISGSPYEQYF. CDR3 DNA sequence: TGTGCCAGCAGCCAAGGGATCTCAGGATCGCCCTACGAGCAGTACTTC. The V and J genes are TRBV4-2 and TRBJ2-7; no clear D gene. Trimming took off 1 base at V and 2 bases at J, with 15 bases between the two ends. This CDR3 is built from 16 residues. Germline-derived CDR1 and CDR2 are LGHNA and YNFKEQ.

V gene TRBV3-1 (or the pseudogene TRBV3-2) combines with J gene TRBJ1-2, with a weak D call TRBD1 (6 bases). Trimming left V 6 bases short and J 6 bases short, with 8 bases between. The CDR3 contains 11 residues. In germline, CDR1 is LGHDT, CDR2 YNNKEL (reference sequence). The CDR3 region is CASSHRDGYTF. The CDR3 DNA sequence: TGTGCCAGCAGTCACAGGGATGGCTACACCTTC.

The gene calls are TRBV28 and TRBJ2-1, with 9 nucleotides matching TRBD1. Losses at the gene ends were 4 bases for V and 5 bases for J; bases not matched to a gene: 6. There are 15 residues in the CDR3. The V gene's germline CDR1 is MDHEN and CDR2 SYDVKM. The CDR3 sequence: CASSSPGTGNNEQFF. The DNA of the CDR3 is TGTGCCAGCAGTTCCCCCGGGACAGGGAACAATGAGCAGTTCTTC.

This CDR3 reads CASSLLGQGYYEQYF. The CDR3 DNA is TGTGCCAGCAGCTTGTTGGGGCAGGGATACTACGAGCAGTACTTC. The gene calls are TRBV5-6 and TRBJ2-7, with TRBD1 as a possible D gene (5 bases). Germline assignment: CDR1 SGHDT and CDR2 YYEEEE. V was pared by 1 base and J by 3 bases, with 14 bases between. CDR3 length equals 15 residues. Using reference TRBV5-6 and TRBJ2-7 for the parts outside the CDR3, the full variable domain is DAGVTQSPTHLIKTRGQQVTLRCSPKSGHDTVSWYQQALGQGPQFIFQYYEEEERQRGNFPDRFSGHQFPNYSSELNVNALLLGDSALYLCASSLLGQGYYEQYFGPGTRLTVT.

The rearrangement links TRBV7-2 to TRBJ2-3, with D unclear. Germline lookup yields CDR1 SGHTA and CDR2 FQGNSA. Between the trimmed V and J ends, which lost 5 bases and 3 bases, there was a span of 12 bases. This CDR3 has 14 residues. The CDR3 DNA reads as TGTGCCAGCAGCCCTCCTCAGAGGACAGATACGCAGTATTTT. Its translation: CASSPPQRTDTQYF.

The chain combines TRBV6-5 with TRBJ2-1, with 8 positions matching TRBD2. The germline V gene encodes CDR1 MNHEY and CDR2 SVGAGI. With 0 bases clipped from V and 13 bases from J, the junction kept 2 bases outside the gene matches. The CDR3 contains 12 residues. CDR3 sequence (DNA): TGTGCCAGCAGTTACTCTAGCGGGGTACAGTTCTTC. It yields the protein CASSYSSGVQFF.

The chain uses TRBV7-9 and TRBJ2-5; D is undetermined. Germline V lookup: CDR1 SEHNR, CDR2 FQNEAQ (reference sequence). The V end lost 5 bases, the J end lost 2 bases, and 15 bases lay between the germline ends. The CDR3 runs to 15 residues. The CDR3: CASSDRVGQQETQYF. CDR3 in DNA: TGTGCCAGCAGCGACCGAGTTGGGCAACAAGAGACCCAGTACTTC.

V and J are TRBV30 and TRBJ1-2; perhaps TRBD1 as D (6 bases). The CDR3 has 14 amino acids. Trimming cost V 1 base and J 4 bases, with 13 bases left between them. Germline V gives CDR1 GTSNPN, CDR2 SVGIG (reference sequence). The CDR3 coding sequence is TGTGCCTGGAGTGATCCACGGGGGGCCTATGGCTACACCTTC. As protein: CAWSDPRGAYGYTF.

The chain joins TRBV6-5 to TRBJ1-1; D is perhaps TRBD1 (6 bases). Germline-derived CDR1 and CDR2 are MNHEY and SVGAGI. CDR3 length: 15 amino acids. V dropped 2 bases and J dropped 1 base, with 11 bases sitting between them. CDR3 sequence reads: CASSYEVRGNTEAFF. For the CDR3, the DNA is TGTGCCAGCAGTTACGAGGTCAGGGGGAACACTGAAGCTTTCTTT.

The chain combines TRBV5-1 with TRBJ2-3; D is undetermined. Trimming stripped 4 bases from V and 2 bases from J, with 5 bases between. CDR1 SGHRS and CDR2 YFSETQ come from the germline V gene. This CDR3 contains 12 residues. This chain's CDR3 is CASSLPTDTQYF. The CDR3 DNA sequence: TGCGCCAGCAGCCTACCCACAGATACGCAGTATTTT.

Details on this clone: The same CDR3 can be traced to other DNA sequences in this sample. V usage is TRBV30 and J usage is TRBJ1-3; D uncertain. V lost 0 bases and J lost 4, with 7 bases in between. The CDR3 length is 13 residues. Germline V gene lookup returns CDR1 GTSNPN and CDR2 SVGIG (reference sequence). The CDR3, as DNA: TGTGCCTGGAGTGTACTGTCCGGAAACACCATATATTTT. Residues: CAWSVLSGNTIYF.

This chain connects TRBV7-2 to TRBJ2-7, with 9 bases matching TRBD1. J lost 5 bases, V lost 0 bases, and 5 bases had no gene match. This CDR3 has 15 amino acids. In germline, CDR1 is SGHTA, CDR2 FQGNSA. The CDR3 protein is CASSLAGTGLHEQYF. CDR3 nucleotide sequence: TGTGCCAGCAGCTTAGCCGGGACAGGGCTCCACGAGCAGTACTTC.

This sequence joins TRBV9 and TRBJ1-1, with D unclear. Germline V gene lookup returns CDR1 SGDLS and CDR2 YYNGEE. This CDR3 spans 14 amino acids. Trimming stripped 1 base from V and 1 base from J, with 8 bases between. CDR3 protein: CASSVLGSNTEAFF. The CDR3 nucleotides read TGTGCCAGCAGCGTACTCGGGTCGAACACTGAAGCTTTCTTT.

The chain is built from TRBV7-8 and TRBJ2-7; TRBD1 matches at 7 bases. CDR1 and CDR2 from the germline V gene are SGHVS and FQNEAQ. There are 15 residues in the CDR3. V gave up 5 bases and J gave up 3 bases; unmatched junction bases: 10. CDR3 loop: CASSVGLTGNYEQYF. The CDR3 DNA sequence: TGTGCCAGCAGCGTAGGCCTGACAGGGAACTACGAGCAGTACTTC.

Only one count was recorded for this clone. The chain carries TRBV2 and TRBJ1-1; 7 bases fit TRBD1. Germline lookup yields CDR1 SNHLY and CDR2 FYNNEI. The CDR3 loop spans 14 amino acids. V lost 6 bases to trimming and J lost 5 bases; unmatched junction nucleotides: 9. This CDR3 reads CASSGDREVTEAFF. The CDR3 region has the DNA TGTGCCAGCAGCGGTGACAGGGAGGTGACTGAAGCTTTCTTT. Filled out from reference TRBV2 and TRBJ1-1, the complete variable domain reads EPEVTQTPSHQVTQMGQEVILRCVPISNHLYFYWYRQILGQKVEFLVSFYNNEISEKSEIFDDQFSVERPDGSNFTLKIRSTKLEDSAMYFCASSGDREVTEAFFGQGTRLTVV.

The V and J genes are TRBV15 and TRBJ2-2, with a possible D match to TRBD2 (5 bases). The length of the CDR3 is 17 residues. Trimming stripped 0 bases from V and 1 base from J, with 12 bases between. Germline V CDR1 and CDR2: LNHNV, YYDKDF (reference sequence). The CDR3 nucleotides are TGTGCCACCAGCAGAGAATGGCTAGCAGTGAACACCGGGGAGCTGTTTTTT. This codes for CATSREWLAVNTGELFF. Combining the CDR3 with reference TRBV15 and TRBJ2-2 gives the whole variable domain DAMVIQNPRYQVTQFGKPVTLSCSQTLNHNVMYWYQQKSSQAPKLLFHYYDKDFNNEADTPDNFQSRRPNTSFCFLDIRSPGLGDTAMYLCATSREWLAVNTGELFFGEGSRLTVL.

V gene TRBV6-2 or TRBV6-3 combines with J gene TRBJ1-2; D uncertain. Deletions cut 2 bases from V and 1 base from J, with 5 bases between. Germline V gene lookup returns CDR1 MNHEY and CDR2 SVGEGT. The CDR3 length is 13 residues. The CDR3 DNA is TGTGCCAGCAGTTACGACAATAACTATGGCTACACCTTC. This encodes CASSYDNNYGYTF.

CDR3 amino acids: CASRTTDRFYGYTF. The DNA for the CDR3 is TGTGCCAGCAGGACGACTGATAGGTTTTATGGCTACACCTTC. The chain recombines TRBV6-6 with TRBJ1-2; D is ambiguous. Per the germline V gene, CDR1 is MNHNY and CDR2 is SVGAGI (reference sequence). V was shortened by 6 bases and J by 5 bases, with 16 bases between the two germline ends. The CDR3 is 14 amino acids.

Points on this clone: At one end, the junction sequence differs from germline, possibly due to a read error. DNA of the CDR3: TGTGCCACCAGCAGAGGAGGGAGATTGAACGCTGAAGCTTTCTTT. Protein product: CATSRGGRLNAEAFF. V usage is TRBV15 and J usage is TRBJ1-1, with D uncertain. Looked up from germline, CDR1 is LNHNV and CDR2 is YYDKDF (reference sequence). The CDR3 is 15 residues long.

The chain has TRBV5-6 and TRBJ1-5; D possibly corresponds to TRBD1 (5 bases). CDR3 length: 13 amino acids. In germline, CDR1 is SGHDT, CDR2 YYEEEE. Trimming stripped 3 bases from V and 4 bases from J, with 8 bases between. The CDR3 is CASSSGRNQPQHF. The CDR3 coding sequence is TGTGCCAGCAGCTCAGGGAGGAATCAGCCCCAGCATTTT.

The CDR3 region is CASRGRGGFTDTQYF. The CDR3 DNA reads as TGTGCAAGTCGCGGCAGGGGCGGTTTCACAGATACGCAGTATTTT. V is TRBV12-2 and J is TRBJ2-3; whether TRBD1, the table's D call, matches the DNA was not checked. TRBV12-2 is marked as a pseudogene. The CDR3 extends over 15 amino acids.

This clone was counted between two and nine times. The rearrangement uses TRBV6-5 and TRBJ2-1, with 7 bases aligning to TRBD1. V gave up 6 bases and J gave up 6 bases; unmatched junction bases: 8. Germline lookup yields CDR1 MNHEY and CDR2 SVGAGI. The length of the CDR3 is 14 residues. This CDR3 is CASRSLGQRNEQFF. As DNA, the CDR3 is TGTGCCAGCAGAAGCCTGGGACAGCGCAATGAGCAGTTCTTC.

This rearrangement joins TRBV5-1 to TRBJ2-1; TRBD1 is a possible D gene (5 bases). This CDR3 spans 12 amino acids. Deletions cut 4 bases from V and 10 bases from J, with 12 bases between. CDR1 and CDR2 (germline): SGHRS, YFSETQ. CDR3 sequence (DNA): TGCGCCAGCAGCCTATTAGGGGCCGAGCAGTTCTTC. Translated: CASSLLGAEQFF.